Below, 26 T cell receptor beta chains from the same sample are listed, as sequenced in a study of cytomegalovirus exposure and HLA in healthy donors. The primer mix had 60 Vbeta and 13 Jbeta primers. Sequenced by immunoSEQ multiplex PCR; TCRdb stores in-frame clones only, minus some. The profile shows more than 95,000 clones, 64% of them singletons. Sample: PBMCs. The receptor source for this set is a man aged 60 to 75 in good health and CMV-seronegative.

The chain joins TRBV19 to TRBJ2-3, with TRBD2 identical over 12 bases. CDR1 and CDR2 from the germline V gene are LNHDA and SQIVND (reference sequence). The CDR3 extends over 18 amino acids. The junction had 12 bases not matched to a gene; V was cut back by 4 bases and J by 4 bases. CDR3 DNA: TGTGCCAGTAGTAGAGGGACTAGCGGGTGGATCAGTGCAGATACGCAGTATTTT. Amino acid sequence: CASSRGTSGWISADTQYF.

This clone has only a few counts. The chain links TRBV6-5 to TRBJ2-7, with 10 positions matching TRBD1. Germline CDR1 reads MNHEY; CDR2 reads SVGAGI. V dropped 6 bases and J dropped 3; count of bases not matched to a gene: 5. This CDR3 comprises 14 residues. DNA for the CDR3: TGTGCCAGCAGCAAAGACAGGGGGCTCTACGAGCAGTACTTC. It encodes CASSKDRGLYEQYF.

The CDR3 region is CASSFQGNSGNTIYF. DNA of the CDR3: TGTGCCAGCAGCTTTCAGGGGAATTCTGGAAACACCATATATTTT. The chain carries TRBV11-2 and TRBJ1-3, with D possibly TRBD1 on 6 matching bases. The CDR3 spans 15 residues. V was cut by 3 bases and J by 1 base, with 10 bases left in between. Germline assignment: CDR1 SGHAT and CDR2 FQNNGV.

This clone has more than one count but fewer than ten. The V and J genes are TRBV9 and TRBJ1-1; TRBD1 is a possible D gene (5 bases). The CDR3 has 17 amino acids. Per the germline V gene, CDR1 is SGDLS and CDR2 is YYNGEE. Between the trimmed V and J ends, which lost 0 bases and 2 bases, there was a span of 17 bases. CDR3 DNA: TGTGCCAGCAGCGTAGAGGGTATGGGGCGGATTAACACTGAAGCTTTCTTT. This translates into CASSVEGMGRINTEAFF.

The table lists this clone with a few counts. This chain uses TRBV4-2 with TRBJ1-6; D is ambiguous. Germline assignment: CDR1 LGHNA and CDR2 YNFKEQ. The CDR3 has 15 residues. V lost 0 bases and J lost 7, with 10 bases in between. CDR3 residues: CASSQDWADNSPLHF. In nucleotides, the CDR3 is TGTGCCAGCAGCCAAGATTGGGCAGACAATTCACCCCTCCACTTT.

The V gene is TRBV7-3, the J gene TRBJ2-1; the D is unclear. The germline V and J ends were trimmed by 5 bases and 10 bases, with 15 bases remaining between them. From germline, CDR1 is SGHTA and CDR2 FQGTGA. The CDR3 has 13 amino acids. This chain's CDR3 is CASSISSVGEQFF. CDR3 in DNA: TGTGCCAGCAGCATCTCTAGTGTCGGGGAGCAGTTCTTC.

This clone came up a few times. V usage is TRBV4-2 and J usage is TRBJ2-1; TRBD1 matches 7 bases. The V segment lost 0 bases and the J segment 5 bases; nucleotides outside the gene matches: 4. Germline CDR1 is LGHNA and CDR2 is YNFKEQ. This CDR3 is built from 15 residues. Here the CDR3 DNA reads TGTGCCAGCAGCCAAGACAGGGGGTTCGACAATGAGCAGTTCTTC. Its protein is CASSQDRGFDNEQFF.

The chain recombines TRBV20-1 with TRBJ2-5; no firm D call. The CDR3 sequence is 11 residues long. V was pared by 3 bases and J by 2 bases, with 4 bases between. Germline V gene lookup returns CDR1 DFQATT and CDR2 SNEGSKA (reference sequence). CDR3 bases: TGCAGTGCTAGTAAACAAGAGACCCAGTACTTC. As protein: CSASKQETQYF.

The rearrangement joins TRBV2 to TRBJ2-3, with 12 bases aligning to TRBD2. CDR1 and CDR2 (germline): SNHLY, FYNNEI. V gave up 5 bases and J gave up 8 bases; unmatched junction bases: 11. This CDR3 has 16 residues. The CDR3 spells CASSPNLAGGRGTQYF. As DNA, the CDR3 is TGTGCCAGCAGTCCAAATCTAGCGGGAGGGCGTGGTACGCAGTATTTT.

The gene calls are TRBV28 and TRBJ2-7, with D possibly matching TRBD1 (5 bases). Trimming removed 5 bases from V and 0 bases from J, with 14 bases in between. From germline, CDR1 is MDHEN and CDR2 SYDVKM. CDR3 length: 15 residues. The CDR3: CASSRRTPSSYEQYF. In nucleotides, the CDR3 is TGTGCCAGCAGTAGAAGGACACCGAGCTCCTACGAGCAGTACTTC.

DNA for the CDR3: TGTGCCAGCAGCTTAAATGGGGCGAGCTCCTATAATTCACCCCTCCACTTT. Translated: CASSLNGASSYNSPLHF. V usage is TRBV11-1 and J usage is TRBJ1-6, with TRBD1 as a possible D gene (5 bases). V was pared by 2 bases and J by 0 bases, with 11 bases between. Per the germline V gene, CDR1 is SGHAT and CDR2 is FQDESV (reference sequence). The CDR3 runs 17 residues. The full variable domain, in which reference TRBV11-1 and TRBJ1-6 provide the parts outside the CDR3, is EAEVAQSPRYKITEKSQAVAFWCDPISGHATLYWYRQILGQGPELLVQFQDESVVDDSQLPKDRFSAERLKGVDSTLKIQPAELGDSAMYLCASSLNGASSYNSPLHFGNGTRLTVT.

The rearrangement links TRBV9 to TRBJ2-1; maybe TRBD2 (5 bases). V shed 0 bases and J shed 8 bases, with 9 bases lying between them. From germline, CDR1 is SGDLS and CDR2 YYNGEE. This CDR3 is 13 amino acids long. For the CDR3, the DNA is TGTGCCAGCAGCGTAGTCCACGGGGATGAGCAGTTCTTC. It translates to CASSVVHGDEQFF.

CDR3 sequence: CASSFSTSGGRTDTQYF. The CDR3 DNA reads as TGTGCCAGCAGCTTCTCGACTAGCGGGGGGCGCACAGATACGCAGTATTTT. The chain employs TRBV5-5 and TRBJ2-3, with TRBD2 matching 13 bases. V was clipped by 2 bases and J by 1 base; unmatched bases: 4. The V gene's germline CDR1 is SGHKS and CDR2 YYEKEE (reference sequence). CDR3 length: 17 residues.

This clone was observed a few times. The chain combines TRBV7-9 with TRBJ2-7; no clear D. The CDR3 extends over 11 amino acids. CDR1 SEHNR and CDR2 FQNEAQ come from the germline V gene (reference sequence). Between the trimmed V and J ends, which lost 3 bases and 3 bases, there was a span of 3 bases. CDR3 in DNA: TGTGCCAGCAGCTTCCACTACGAGCAGTACTTC. This encodes CASSFHYEQYF.

This clone was seen more than once but under ten times. The J gene is TRBJ2-5, the V gene TRBV5-1, with D perhaps TRBD2 (6 bases). V was pared by 0 bases and J by 1 base, with 13 bases between. The CDR3 contains 16 residues. The germline V gene has CDR1 SGHRS and CDR2 YFSETQ. CDR3 coding DNA: TGCGCCAGCAGCTTGGTGGGGGGAGGAAGCCAAGAGACCCAGTACTTC. This codes for CASSLVGGGSQETQYF.

The CDR3 sequence: CASSGNRQGAGTEAFF. CDR3 nucleotides: TGTGCCAGCAGTGGTAACCGACAGGGGGCCGGCACTGAAGCTTTCTTT. The genes are TRBV6-1 and TRBJ1-1; 10 bases line up with TRBD1. CDR3 length: 16 residues. Germline V gene data show CDR1 as MNHNS and CDR2 as SASEGT. The V segment lost 4 bases and the J segment 4 bases; nucleotides outside the gene matches: 9.

This clone has only one observation. The genes are TRBV28 and TRBJ1-2, with TRBD1 matching over 10 bases. The CDR3 sequence is 17 residues long. CDR1 MDHEN and CDR2 SYDVKM come from the germline V gene. Germline trimming cut 5 bases from V and 4 bases from J; bases unmatched to any gene: 13. CDR3 bases: TGTGCCAGCAGTCAATTTGGACAGGGGGAAGGTGGCTATGGCTACACCTTC. This sequence encodes CASSQFGQGEGGYGYTF.

This clone was found a few times. Other nucleotide sequences in the sample specify the same CDR3. The chain carries TRBV7-2 and TRBJ2-7, with 13 bases lining up with TRBD2. The junction had 4 bases not matched to a gene; V was cut back by 5 bases and J by 0 bases. This CDR3 has 16 residues. In germline, CDR1 is SGHTA, CDR2 FQGNSA. The CDR3 DNA sequence: TGTGCCAGCAGCCCCCGACTAGCGGGAGGCTCCTACGAGCAGTACTTC. It encodes CASSPRLAGGSYEQYF.

This clone turned up a few times. This sequence joins TRBV14 and TRBJ1-1; no firm D call. The germline V gene encodes CDR1 SGHDN and CDR2 FVKESK. Trimming left V 0 bases short and J 1 base short, with 15 bases between. The CDR3 totals 17 residues. The CDR3 spells CASSQDLPAAGNTEAFF. The CDR3 DNA sequence: TGTGCCAGCAGCCAAGATCTCCCCGCCGCAGGGAACACTGAAGCTTTCTTT.

The chain employs TRBV12-5 and TRBJ2-3, with 10 bases matching TRBD2. Germline lookup yields CDR1 LGHNT and CDR2 FRNRAP. This CDR3 region has 14 residues. J was trimmed by 6 bases and V by 1 base; bases with no gene match: 1. The CDR3 DNA follows: TGTGCTAGTGGTTTGGAACTAGCGGGGGATACGCAGTATTTT. Translated, it gives CASGLELAGDTQYF.

In DNA, the CDR3 is TGTGCCAGCAGCACTAATCGGGAGTTGGATACGCAGTATTTT. It codes for CASSTNRELDTQYF. The chain joins TRBV9 to TRBJ2-3; maybe TRBD2 (6 bases). This CDR3 is built from 14 residues. The V gene's germline CDR1 is SGDLS and CDR2 YYNGEE. Trimming removed 4 bases from V and 6 bases from J, with 15 bases in between.

The chain combines TRBV7-9 with TRBJ2-7; 7 bases match TRBD2. CDR1 is SEHNR and CDR2 is FQNEAQ in the germline V gene (reference sequence). V dropped 6 bases and J dropped 2; count of bases not matched to a gene: 13. This CDR3 has 16 residues. Written as DNA, the CDR3 is TGTGCCAGCAGGCAGAGCCGGCTAGCGGCGGCCTACGAGCAGTACTTC. Translated, it gives CASRQSRLAAAYEQYF.

The table lists this clone with a few counts. The chain employs TRBV6-5 and TRBJ2-7; TRBD2 aligns across 8 bases. Germline values: CDR1 MNHEY, CDR2 SVGAGI. The CDR3 sequence is 14 residues long. Trimming took 2 bases from V and 3 from J; bases not matched to a gene: 3. The chain's CDR3 is CASSYRAGDYEQYF. For the CDR3, the DNA is TGTGCCAGCAGTTACCGAGCGGGGGACTACGAGCAGTACTTC.

The chain recombines TRBV19 with TRBJ1-5; D ambiguous. The CDR3 sequence is 13 residues long. Trimming took 2 bases from V and 4 from J, leaving 6 bases between them. Germline V gives CDR1 LNHDA, CDR2 SQIVND (reference sequence). The CDR3 protein is CASSIQANQPQHF. The CDR3 region has the DNA TGTGCCAGTAGTATACAAGCTAATCAGCCCCAGCATTTT.

The chain employs TRBV7-3 and TRBJ2-1, with 7 bases aligning to TRBD2. CDR1 is SGHTA, CDR2 FQGTGA, per germline. The trim removed 2 bases at V and 8 bases at J, leaving 6 bases unmatched. The CDR3 sequence is 14 residues long. CDR3 loop: CASSLGGGLDEQFF. The CDR3 coding sequence is TGTGCCAGCAGCTTAGGGGGGGGTCTTGATGAGCAGTTCTTC.

The chain links TRBV7-3 to TRBJ1-1, with a tentative D call TRBD1 (6 bases). This CDR3 is built from 14 residues. V gave up 2 bases and J gave up 5 bases, with 12 bases separating them. CDR1 and CDR2 (germline): SGHTA, FQGTGA. The CDR3 loop reads CASSLSPGETEAFF. The CDR3 DNA follows: TGTGCCAGCAGCTTATCCCCAGGGGAAACTGAAGCTTTCTTT.